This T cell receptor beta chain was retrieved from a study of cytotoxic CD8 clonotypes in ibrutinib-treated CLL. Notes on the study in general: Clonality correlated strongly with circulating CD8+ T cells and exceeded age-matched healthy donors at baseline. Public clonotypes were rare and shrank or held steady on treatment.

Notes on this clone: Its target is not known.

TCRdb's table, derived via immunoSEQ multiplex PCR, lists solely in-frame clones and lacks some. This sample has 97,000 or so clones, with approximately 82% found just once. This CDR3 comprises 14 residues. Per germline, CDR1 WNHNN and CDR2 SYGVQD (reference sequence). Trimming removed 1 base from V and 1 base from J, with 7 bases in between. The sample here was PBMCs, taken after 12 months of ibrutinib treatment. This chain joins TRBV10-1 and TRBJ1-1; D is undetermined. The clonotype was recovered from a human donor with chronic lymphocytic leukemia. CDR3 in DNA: TGCGCCAGCAGTGAGTACGGCGGGAACACTGAAGCTTTCTTT. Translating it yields CASSEYGGNTEAFF.